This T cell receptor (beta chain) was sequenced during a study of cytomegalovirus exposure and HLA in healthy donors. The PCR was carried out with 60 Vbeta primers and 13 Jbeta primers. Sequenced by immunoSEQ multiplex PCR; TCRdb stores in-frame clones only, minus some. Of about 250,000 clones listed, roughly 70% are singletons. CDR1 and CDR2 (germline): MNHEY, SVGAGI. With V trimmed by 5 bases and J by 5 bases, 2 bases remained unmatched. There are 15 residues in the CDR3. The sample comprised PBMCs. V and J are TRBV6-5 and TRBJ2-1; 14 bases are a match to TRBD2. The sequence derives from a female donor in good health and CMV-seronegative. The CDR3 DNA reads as TGTGCCAGCAGTAAGACTAGCGGGAGGGACAATGAGCAGTTCTTC. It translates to CASSKTSGRDNEQFF.